The 20 T cell receptor beta chains reported below all come from one sample, sequenced in a study of cytomegalovirus exposure and HLA in healthy donors. The method was immunoSEQ multiplex PCR; TCRdb's version includes in-frame clones alone and lacks a portion of them. The sample records 100,000 to 150,000 clones, around 90% being singletons. Sequencing was carried out using PBMCs. All receptors come from a young woman in good health and CMV-seronegative.

The chain joins TRBV15 to TRBJ2-7, with TRBD1 matching 7 bases. V was clipped by 1 base and J by 6 bases; unmatched bases: 6. CDR3 length: 14 amino acids. Germline V gives CDR1 LNHNV, CDR2 YYDKDF (reference sequence). This CDR3 is CATSRVQTGSEQYF. CDR3 in DNA: TGTGCCACCAGCAGAGTCCAGACAGGGAGCGAGCAGTACTTC.

V and J are TRBV6-1 and TRBJ2-1, with 8 bases that match TRBD2. With V trimmed by 4 bases and J by 4 bases, 3 bases remained unmatched. Germline values: CDR1 MNHNS, CDR2 SASEGT. The CDR3 extends over 14 amino acids. CDR3 sequence: CASSAVAGYNEQFF. The CDR3 region has the DNA TGTGCCAGCAGTGCAGTAGCGGGATACAATGAGCAGTTCTTC.

The CDR3: CASSLGILGTDHNTEAFF. The CDR3 DNA is TGTGCCAGCAGCTTAGGGATATTGGGGACAGACCACAACACTGAAGCTTTCTTT. The chain combines TRBV7-3 with TRBJ1-1; TRBD1 agrees at 7 bases. The CDR3 is made up of 18 amino acids. V was pared by 2 bases and J by 2 bases, with 14 bases of the junction left unmatched. Germline CDR1 and CDR2: SGHTA and FQGTGA.

CDR3: CASSAPSGSIYEQYF. The CDR3 DNA is TGTGCCAGCAGCGCCCCTAGCGGGAGCATCTACGAGCAGTACTTC. V usage is TRBV5-4 and J usage is TRBJ2-7, with 10 bases that match TRBD2. The CDR3 consists of 15 residues. Trimming at V came to 4 bases and at J to 3 bases, leaving 7 bases not matched to a gene. The germline gives CDR1 SGHNT, CDR2 YYREEE (reference sequence).

The J gene is TRBJ2-7, the V gene TRBV13; 8 positions match TRBD1. CDR1 and CDR2 (germline): PRHDT, FYEKMQ (reference sequence). The CDR3 is made up of 14 amino acids. Trimming at V came to 5 bases and at J to 6 bases, leaving 9 bases not matched to a gene. The CDR3 region has the DNA TGTGCCAGCAGCCATGGACAGGGTCTGATCGAGCAGTACTTC. Translated: CASSHGQGLIEQYF.

V gene TRBV19 combines with J gene TRBJ2-4; 7 bases are shared with TRBD1. There are 13 residues in the CDR3. With 4 bases clipped from V and 8 bases from J, the junction kept 5 bases outside the gene matches. Germline CDR1 and CDR2: LNHDA and SQIVND (reference sequence). The CDR3, as DNA: TGTGCCAGTAGTACGACAGGGTGGGACATTCAGTACTTC. This sequence encodes CASSTTGWDIQYF.

The chain uses TRBV28 and TRBJ1-1, with unresolved D. The CDR3 has 13 amino acids. Between the trimmed V and J ends, which lost 8 bases and 7 bases, there was a span of 17 bases. Germline V gene data show CDR1 as MDHEN and CDR2 as SYDVKM. The chain's CDR3 is CASSKEGRLEAFF. The CDR3 DNA sequence: TGTGCCAGCTCGAAAGAGGGCCGGCTTGAAGCTTTCTTT.

J is TRBJ2-7 and V is TRBV4-1; perhaps TRBD2 as D (6 bases). From germline, CDR1 is MGHRA and CDR2 YSYEKL. The CDR3 covers 14 residues. V was cut by 1 base and J by 2 bases, with 9 bases left in between. Here the CDR3 reads CASSQVGRTYEQYF. CDR3 bases: TGCGCCAGCAGCCAAGTGGGGAGGACCTACGAGCAGTACTTC.

V gene TRBV27 combines with J gene TRBJ2-1, with D possibly matching TRBD2 (5 bases). Deletions cut 3 bases from V and 4 bases from J, with 16 bases between. Germline V lookup: CDR1 MNHEY, CDR2 SMNVEV (reference sequence). The CDR3 is made up of 16 amino acids. DNA of the CDR3: TGTGCCAGCAGTTTTGGGAGTCCCCACTCTTACAATGAGCAGTTCTTC. Amino acid sequence: CASSFGSPHSYNEQFF.

The V call is TRBV5-1, the J call TRBJ2-7; TRBD2 matches 12 bases. V dropped 4 bases and J dropped 0; count of bases not matched to a gene: 2. Germline assignment: CDR1 SGHRS and CDR2 YFSETQ. The CDR3 length is 15 residues. This CDR3 is CASSQTSGSSYEQYF. DNA of the CDR3: TGCGCCAGCAGCCAGACTAGCGGGAGCTCCTACGAGCAGTACTTC.

The chain recombines TRBV18 with TRBJ2-2, with 8 nucleotides matching TRBD2. The germline V gene encodes CDR1 KGHSH and CDR2 LQKENI. The ends lost 3 bases at V and 0 bases at J; junction bases unmatched: 9. The CDR3 loop spans 18 amino acids. The CDR3 is CASSPGLAGPANTGELFF. In nucleotides, the CDR3 is TGTGCCAGCTCACCCGGCCTAGCGGGTCCCGCGAACACCGGGGAGCTGTTTTTT.

The chain recombines TRBV5-1 with TRBJ1-3, with 7 bases lining up with TRBD1. Losses at the gene ends were 6 bases for V and 4 bases for J; bases not matched to a gene: 4. The germline V gene encodes CDR1 SGHRS and CDR2 YFSETQ. This CDR3 contains 13 residues. The CDR3 sequence: CASNPDRGNTIYF. DNA for the CDR3: TGCGCCAGCAACCCGGACAGGGGAAACACCATATATTTT.

As DNA, the CDR3 is TGTGCCAGCAGTGACACGGGGGGACAGGGGGCTGAAGCTTTCTTT. Translating it yields CASSDTGGQGAEAFF. The J gene is TRBJ1-1, the V gene TRBV6-4; 11 nucleotides agree with TRBD1. The trim removed 2 bases at V and 6 bases at J, leaving 5 bases unmatched. Germline V gene data show CDR1 as MRHNA and CDR2 as SNTAGT. The CDR3 extends over 15 amino acids.

This chain joins TRBV18 and TRBJ1-2, with 10 bases fitting TRBD1. The CDR3 runs to 15 residues. CDR1 is KGHSH and CDR2 is LQKENI in the germline V gene. Unmatched junction bases numbered 7, after V lost 6 bases and J lost 3 bases. The CDR3 nucleotides read TGTGCCAGCTCGCGGGCGACAGGGGGCGACTATGGCTACACCTTC. It specifies CASSRATGGDYGYTF.

The CDR3, as DNA: TGCGCCAGCAGCCCGCTACCGGGACTAGTTAGCAATACGCAGTATTTT. It codes for CASSPLPGLVSNTQYF. The genes are TRBV4-1 and TRBJ2-3; TRBD2 matches 8 bases. V dropped 4 bases and J dropped 7; count of bases not matched to a gene: 13. The length of the CDR3 is 16 residues. Germline V CDR1 and CDR2: MGHRA, YSYEKL.

V gene TRBV28 combines with J gene TRBJ2-1; 7 bases are shared with TRBD2. Germline V gives CDR1 MDHEN, CDR2 SYDVKM. Trimming removed 8 bases from V and 6 bases from J; junction bases left unmatched: 4. The CDR3 consists of 12 residues. CDR3 sequence reads: CASQAGVNEQFF. For the CDR3, the DNA is TGTGCCAGCCAGGCGGGAGTCAATGAGCAGTTCTTC.

The V and J genes are TRBV5-1 and TRBJ2-3; 12 bases are shared with TRBD2. The V gene's germline CDR1 is SGHRS and CDR2 YFSETQ. This CDR3 region has 17 residues. V lost 1 base, J lost 5 bases, and 8 bases stayed unmatched. The CDR3 region has the DNA TGCGCCAGCAGCTTGCCTGGACTAGCGGGACTGGGAGATACGCAGTATTTT. Its protein is CASSLPGLAGLGDTQYF.

The J gene is TRBJ2-7, the V gene TRBV2; D gene unclear. Trimming took 5 bases from V and 2 from J, leaving 4 bases between them. Germline V gene lookup returns CDR1 SNHLY and CDR2 FYNNEI. The CDR3 runs 11 residues. CDR3 sequence reads: CASSFTYEQYF. For the CDR3, the DNA is TGTGCCAGCAGTTTTACCTACGAGCAGTACTTC.

This chain links TRBV13 with TRBJ2-1; weak D call: TRBD2 (7 bases). The CDR3 totals 17 residues. V was clipped by 1 base and J by 1 base, with 14 bases between them. Germline V gene lookup returns CDR1 PRHDT and CDR2 FYEKMQ (reference sequence). CDR3 amino acids: CASSLEEGGRSYNEQFF. The CDR3 region has the DNA TGTGCCAGCAGCTTAGAGGAGGGGGGGAGGTCCTACAATGAGCAGTTCTTC.

The DNA of the CDR3 is TGCGCCAGCAGTGTCCCGGGACAGGGCTTCGGCTCTGGAAACACCATATATTTT. Encoded protein: CASSVPGQGFGSGNTIYF. The rearrangement links TRBV10-1 to TRBJ1-3, with 9 bases fitting TRBD1. V shed 4 bases and J 0 bases; nucleotides not matched to a gene: 10. The CDR3 covers 18 residues. Germline CDR1 WNHNN, CDR2 SYGVQD (reference sequence).